Below are 22 T cell receptor beta chains sequenced from a single sample in a study of blood T cell repertoires in COVID-19. Produced via immunoSEQ multiplex PCR; TCRdb's table is partial and in-frame only. Here the sample spans over 100,000 clones, around 90% being singletons. The sequenced material came from peripheral blood. These receptors all come from a human donor in a cohort sampled during active COVID-19.

This chain connects TRBV5-4 to TRBJ2-1; 15 bases line up with TRBD2. The germline CDR1 and CDR2 sequences are SGHNT and YYREEE (reference sequence). J lost 7 bases, V lost 0 bases, and 8 bases had no gene match. The CDR3 length is 18 residues. CDR3 region: CASSLVPGLAGGSNEQFF. CDR3 nucleotide sequence: TGTGCCAGCAGCTTGGTACCGGGACTAGCGGGGGGATCTAATGAGCAGTTCTTC.

The rearrangement links TRBV28 to TRBJ2-7, with a possible D match to TRBD2 (5 bases). The CDR3 spans 14 residues. V lost 9 bases and J lost 2, with 17 bases in between. Germline V gene lookup returns CDR1 MDHEN and CDR2 SYDVKM. The CDR3: CASRRGQTTYEQYF. In nucleotides, the CDR3 is TGTGCCAGTAGACGCGGGCAGACCACCTACGAGCAGTACTTC.

The chain recombines TRBV4-3 with TRBJ1-1; D remains unclear. Trimming stripped 0 bases from V and 0 bases from J, with 5 bases between. The CDR3 is 14 amino acids. Germline V gives CDR1 LGHNA, CDR2 YSLEER. CDR3 protein: CASSQDRLNTEAFF. The DNA of the CDR3 is TGCGCCAGCAGCCAAGATCGTCTGAACACTGAAGCTTTCTTT.

As regards this clone: At the DNA level, this CDR3 is encoded by other sequences in the same sample as well. The chain's CDR3 is CSVAGGSNQPQHF. The CDR3 DNA sequence: TGCAGCGTTGCCGGGGGAAGCAATCAGCCCCAGCATTTT. The rearrangement joins TRBV29-1 to TRBJ1-5, with D tentatively TRBD1 (5 bases). CDR3 length: 13 amino acids. CDR1 is SQVTM, CDR2 ANQGSEA, per germline. The germline V and J ends were trimmed by 4 bases and 1 base, with 8 bases remaining between them.

This chain connects TRBV29-1 to TRBJ2-7; 7 positions match TRBD2. There are 13 residues in the CDR3. V was pared by 6 bases and J by 6 bases, with 11 bases of the junction left unmatched. Looked up from germline, CDR1 is SQVTM and CDR2 is ANQGSEA. CDR3 coding DNA: TGCAGCGTACGGGAGGCATTTGGGGGCGAGCAGTACTTC. Encoded protein: CSVREAFGGEQYF.

The chain employs TRBV18 and TRBJ1-2, with D possibly being TRBD1 (5 bases). The CDR3 extends over 14 amino acids. Trimming stripped 4 bases from V and 4 bases from J, with 13 bases between. In germline, CDR1 is KGHSH, CDR2 LQKENI. The CDR3 DNA reads as TGTGCCAGCTCACAACTGGACAAGCGCTATGGCTACACCTTC. This gives the protein CASSQLDKRYGYTF. Combining the CDR3 with reference TRBV18 and TRBJ1-2 gives the whole variable domain NAGVMQNPRHLVRRRGQEARLRCSPMKGHSHVYWYRQLPEEGLKFMVYLQKENIIDESGMPKERFSAEFPKEGPSILRIQQVVRGDSAAYFCASSQLDKRYGYTFGSGTRLTVV.

In DNA, the CDR3 is TGTGCCAGCTCACTAAAGGGACTAGCGGGAGGGTTGAGCTCCTACAATGAGCAGTTCTTC. Residues: CASSLKGLAGGLSSYNEQFF. The chain combines TRBV18 with TRBJ2-1; 16 nucleotides line up with TRBD2. The CDR3 extends over 20 amino acids. V lost 4 bases and J lost 0; bases outside the gene matches: 9. In germline, CDR1 is KGHSH, CDR2 LQKENI. The full variable domain, its missing parts supplied by reference TRBV18 and TRBJ2-1, is NAGVMQNPRHLVRRRGQEARLRCSPMKGHSHVYWYRQLPEEGLKFMVYLQKENIIDESGMPKERFSAEFPKEGPSILRIQQVVRGDSAAYFCASSLKGLAGGLSSYNEQFFGPGTRLTVL.

The chain combines TRBV5-1 with TRBJ2-7; the D is unclear. V was shortened by 2 bases and J by 2 bases, with 8 bases between the two germline ends. The germline gives CDR1 SGHRS, CDR2 YFSETQ. The CDR3 extends over 13 amino acids. The CDR3 bases are TGCGCCAGCAGCTTAGCCAACCCCTACGAGCAGTACTTC. As protein: CASSLANPYEQYF. The whole variable domain, remainder taken from reference TRBV5-1 and TRBJ2-7, is KAGVTQTPRYLIKTRGQQVTLSCSPISGHRSVSWYQQTPGQGLQFLFEYFSETQRNKGNFPGRFSGRQFSNSRSEMNVSTLELGDSALYLCASSLANPYEQYFGPGTRLTVT.

The CDR3: CASSVQPAESEAFF. The CDR3 nucleotides read TGTGCCAGCAGTGTACAGCCGGCAGAATCTGAAGCTTTCTTT. The V call is TRBV2, the J call TRBJ1-1; D is undetermined. Germline V CDR1 and CDR2: SNHLY, FYNNEI. The CDR3 runs to 14 residues. Trimming stripped 4 bases from V and 6 bases from J, with 15 bases between.

This clone was detected once. This rearrangement joins TRBV6-2 or TRBV6-3 to TRBJ1-5; no firm D call. Germline V lookup: CDR1 MNHEY, CDR2 SVGEGT. V was cut by 6 bases and J by 11 bases, with 17 bases left in between. The CDR3 extends over 13 amino acids. CDR3 sequence (DNA): TGTGCCAGCAGCCCCGAGGATAACCGGGCCCAGCATTTT. It codes for CASSPEDNRAQHF.

This chain connects TRBV6-5 to TRBJ2-7, with D unresolved. Germline V gene sequence: CDR1 MNHEY, CDR2 SVGAGI. The V and J ends lost 2 bases and 2 bases respectively, with 13 bases between them. The CDR3 is 15 amino acids. CDR3 bases: TGTGCCAGCAGTTACATCACAGCCTTACCCTACGAGCAGTACTTC. Amino acids: CASSYITALPYEQYF.

The chain joins TRBV6-6 to TRBJ2-7; TRBD2 agrees at 11 bases. CDR1 and CDR2 from the germline V gene are MNHNY and SVGAGI (reference sequence). The J segment lost 2 bases and the V segment lost 5 bases, leaving 11 bases of the junction unmatched. The CDR3 has 17 residues. The CDR3 sequence: CASSLSTGLAETYEQYF. Written as DNA, the CDR3 is TGTGCCAGCAGTCTTTCCACGGGACTAGCGGAGACCTACGAGCAGTACTTC.

The genes are TRBV5-6 and TRBJ2-1; a weak D match, TRBD1 (5 bases). V lost 4 bases, J lost 8 bases, and 10 bases lay in between. There are 12 residues in the CDR3. From germline, CDR1 is SGHDT and CDR2 YYEEEE. The CDR3 sequence is CASSPRGYEQFF. The CDR3 DNA reads TGTGCCAGCAGCCCTAGGGGTTATGAGCAGTTCTTC.

The V gene is TRBV5-8, the J gene TRBJ1-2, with 9 nucleotides matching TRBD1. With V trimmed by 4 bases and J by 5 bases, 6 bases remained unmatched. Germline CDR1 and CDR2: SGHTS and YDEGEE. The CDR3 totals 14 residues. CDR3 DNA sequence: TGTGCCAGCAGCCCCGGACAGGGGAGGTATGGCTACACCTTC. Its translation is CASSPGQGRYGYTF.

The chain carries TRBV27 and TRBJ1-5; 7 bases match TRBD1. CDR1 is MNHEY and CDR2 is SMNVEV in the germline V gene (reference sequence). This CDR3 has 16 amino acids. Trimming cost V 2 bases and J 3 bases; bases outside gene matches: 7. The CDR3 DNA follows: TGTGCCAGCAGTTTAAACTGGGACAGTCACAATCAGCCCCAGCATTTT. Its protein product is CASSLNWDSHNQPQHF.

The chain uses TRBV5-1 and TRBJ1-1; tentatively, D is TRBD1 (6 bases). Germline CDR1 SGHRS, CDR2 YFSETQ. This CDR3 region has 15 residues. V gave up 4 bases and J gave up 1 base, with 14 bases separating them. CDR3 sequence: CASSSQTGRNTEAFF. The CDR3 DNA reads TGCGCCAGCAGCAGCCAAACAGGGCGGAACACTGAAGCTTTCTTT.

V and J are TRBV4-2 and TRBJ2-7; 8 bases match TRBD2. This CDR3 has 13 residues. The ends lost 1 base at V and 9 bases at J; junction bases unmatched: 5. From germline, CDR1 is LGHNA and CDR2 YNFKEQ. The CDR3 DNA is TGTGCCAGCAGCCAAGGGACTAGCCCGTGGCAGTACTTC. Amino acid sequence: CASSQGTSPWQYF.

The rearrangement links TRBV4-1 to TRBJ2-7; a weak D match, TRBD1 (6 bases). The CDR3 runs 15 residues. Looked up from germline, CDR1 is MGHRA and CDR2 is YSYEKL. V was trimmed by 1 base and J by 2 bases, leaving 12 bases between them. The CDR3 DNA reads TGCGCCAGCAGCCAAGGGACAGCGAAAACCTACGAGCAGTACTTC. It codes for CASSQGTAKTYEQYF.

CDR3 residues: CASSLAGGFSYEQYF. The CDR3 DNA is TGCGCCAGCAGCTTGGCCGGAGGGTTCTCCTACGAGCAGTACTTC. The chain uses TRBV5-1 and TRBJ2-7, with D possibly being TRBD2 (6 bases). Between the trimmed V and J ends, which lost 0 bases and 0 bases, there was a span of 10 bases. This CDR3 comprises 15 residues. From germline, CDR1 is SGHRS and CDR2 YFSETQ.

The J gene is TRBJ2-5, the V gene TRBV27; 8 positions agree with TRBD1. V lost 8 bases, J lost 5 bases, and 13 bases stayed unmatched. The CDR3 consists of 15 residues. Germline CDR1 and CDR2: MNHEY and SMNVEV (reference sequence). The DNA for the CDR3 is TGTGCCAGCTCACGGACAGGGACCTTTCGGGAGACCCAGTACTTC. Its protein is CASSRTGTFRETQYF.

The V gene is TRBV28, the J gene TRBJ1-5; perhaps TRBD1 as D (5 bases). V was shortened by 3 bases and J by 1 base, with 10 bases between the two germline ends. The V gene's germline CDR1 is MDHEN and CDR2 SYDVKM. This CDR3 region has 15 residues. The CDR3 reads CASSLLSGSNQPQHF. CDR3 nucleotides: TGTGCCAGCAGTTTGCTGTCAGGGAGCAATCAGCCCCAGCATTTT.

This sequence joins TRBV2 and TRBJ1-2; TRBD1 matches at 9 bases. Unmatched junction bases numbered 31, after V lost 5 bases and J lost 9 bases. Germline V gives CDR1 SNHLY, CDR2 FYNNEI. The CDR3 spans 21 residues. In DNA, the CDR3 is TGTGCCAGCAGTTATCCAGCTGGGGCGGGGCATTTGGGACAGGGTTCCGATAGCTACACCTTC. Translated: CASSYPAGAGHLGQGSDSYTF. Combining the CDR3 with reference TRBV2 and TRBJ1-2 gives the whole variable domain EPEVTQTPSHQVTQMGQEVILRCVPISNHLYFYWYRQILGQKVEFLVSFYNNEISEKSEIFDDQFSVERPDGSNFTLKIRSTKLEDSAMYFCASSYPAGAGHLGQGSDSYTFGSGTRLTVV.